A selection of T cell receptor beta chains follows, all from one sample in a study of cytomegalovirus exposure and HLA in healthy donors. Repertoires were generated with immunoSEQ multiplex PCR, while TCRdb's copy carries only in-frame clones and drops some. This table holds 120,000 to 150,000 clones, roughly a tenth found once. The sample comprised PBMCs. The receptors stem from a male donor in good health and CMV-seronegative. CDR3s include the opening cysteine and the closing phenylalanine or tryptophan. The D gene is left open where the match is weak. Where a row states a size, it is once, few, many or the class of an expanded clone; other rows omit it.

few	TRBV4-3	TRBJ2-1	NA	CASSQTRGYNEQFF	TGCGCCAGCAGCCAAACGCGGGGTTACAATGAGCAGTTCTTC
NA	TRBV13	TRBJ2-3	TRBD2	CASSTIGLAGGLGTQYF	TGTGCCAGCAGCACGATCGGACTAGCGGGGGGTTTAGGTACGCAGTATTTT
NA	TRBV4-1	TRBJ2-3	TRBD1	CASSHLPGQGSTDTQYF	TGCGCCAGCAGCCATTTGCCGGGACAGGGAAGCACAGATACGCAGTATTTT
NA	TRBV5-6	TRBJ2-2	TRBD2	CASSFGGAYTGELFF	TGTGCCAGCAGCTTCGGGGGGGCGTACACCGGGGAGCTGTTTTTT
few	TRBV10-3	TRBJ2-3	TRBD1	CATLTGASTDTQYF	TGTGCCACCCTGACAGGGGCTAGCACAGATACGCAGTATTTT
NA	TRBV2	TRBJ1-2	TRBD1	CASNWDSSYGYTF	TGTGCCAGCAACTGGGACAGTTCCTATGGCTACACCTTC
NA	TRBV4-3	TRBJ1-2	NA	CASSPDPKDSVSTSYHGYTF	TGCGCCAGCAGCCCTGATCCCAAAGACAGCGTCTCCACCTCCTACCATGGCTACACCTTC
few	TRBV6-5	TRBJ2-7	TRBD2	CASSRLAGGPYEQYF	TGTGCCAGCAGTCGACTAGCGGGAGGACCCTACGAGCAGTACTTC
few	TRBV28	TRBJ1-5	TRBD1	CASGTGGQPQHF	TGTGCCAGCGGGACAGGGGGTCAGCCCCAGCATTTT
NA	TRBV28	TRBJ1-5	NA	CASSPQGWNNQPQHF	TGTGCCAGCAGTCCCCAGGGTTGGAACAATCAGCCCCAGCATTTT
NA	TRBV18	TRBJ2-6	TRBD1	CASSPSTGGANVLTF	TGTGCCAGCTCACCAAGTACAGGGGGTGCCAACGTCCTGACTTTC
NA	TRBV4-1	TRBJ2-7	TRBD1	CASSQEDRGTYEQYF	TGCGCCAGCAGCCAGGAAGACAGGGGAACCTACGAGCAGTACTTC
NA	TRBV6-1	TRBJ2-3	NA	CASSVGSWGVSTDTQYF	TGTGCCAGCAGTGTTGGGTCTTGGGGGGTCAGCACAGATACGCAGTATTTT
NA	TRBV30	TRBJ2-3	NA	CAWFEGGTGTYF	TGTGCCTGGTTTGAGGGCGGGACGGGAACGTATTTT
few	TRBV11-2	TRBJ2-4	NA	CASSLGLGEGDIQYF	TGTGCCAGCAGCTTAGGCCTCGGTGAGGGGGACATTCAGTACTTC
few	TRBV18	TRBJ1-5	TRBD1	CASSPDRDQPQHF	TGTGCCAGCTCACCCGACAGGGATCAGCCCCAGCATTTT
NA	TRBV11-3	TRBJ1-1	NA	CASSSRGQAEAFF	TGTGCCAGCAGCAGCAGGGGCCAAGCTGAAGCTTTCTTT
few	TRBV7-2	TRBJ2-1	TRBD2	CASLPSGGRSEQFF	TGTGCCAGCCTCCCCAGCGGGGGGCGGAGTGAGCAGTTCTTC
NA	TRBV6-4	TRBJ2-1	NA	CASAPSGSYNEQFF	TGTGCCAGTGCTCCGAGCGGGTCGTACAATGAGCAGTTCTTC
few	TRBV7-9	TRBJ1-1	NA	CASSFRLDSEAFF	TGTGCCAGCAGCTTTAGACTCGACAGTGAAGCTTTCTTT
NA	TRBV28	TRBJ2-3	TRBD2	CASSFHQGLAGVTDTQYF	TGTGCCAGCAGTTTTCATCAAGGACTAGCGGGAGTTACAGATACGCAGTATTTT
few	TRBV29-1	TRBJ2-2	TRBD1	CSVIRGRSTGELFF	TGCAGCGTGATCAGGGGGCGGTCCACCGGGGAGCTGTTTTTT
NA	TRBV5-1	TRBJ2-1	NA	CASSFWGPGGPYDLAGSHNEQFF	TGCGCCAGCAGCTTCTGGGGGCCAGGGGGCCCTTACGATCTAGCGGGGTCTCACAATGAGCAGTTCTTC
NA	TRBV15	TRBJ2-4	TRBD1	CATSSRDSRSF	TGTGCCACCAGCAGTCGGGACAGCCGGTCCTTC
NA	TRBV18	TRBJ1-2	TRBD1	CASSPLVSGTGVDGYTF	TGTGCCAGCTCACCACTCGTCTCCGGGACAGGGGTCGATGGCTACACCTTC
NA	TRBV7-9	TRBJ1-1	NA	CASSSGARSAFF	TGTGCCAGCAGCTCTGGGGCAAGGAGTGCTTTCTTT
NA	TRBV7-2	TRBJ1-2	NA	CASSLEEGIWYGYTF	TGTGCCAGCAGCTTAGAGGAGGGGATATGGTATGGCTACACCTTC
NA	TRBV4-3	TRBJ1-5	NA	CASSQVKGSNQPQHF	TGCGCCAGCAGCCAAGTAAAGGGGTCCAATCAGCCCCAGCATTTT
few	TRBV10-3	TRBJ2-7	TRBD1	CAISESMDRVSYEQYF	TGTGCCATCAGTGAGTCTATGGACAGGGTCTCCTACGAGCAGTACTTC
few	TRBV11-1	TRBJ1-1	NA	CASSFGGGGGGTEAFF	TGTGCCAGCAGCTTCGGCGGGGGGGGAGGCGGGACTGAAGCTTTCTTT
few	TRBV28	TRBJ2-7	TRBD1	CASSSTGTGYEQYF	TGTGCCAGCAGTTCCACCGGGACAGGCTACGAGCAGTACTTC
NA	TRBV29-1	TRBJ2-1	TRBD2	CSDRLAGEQFF	TGCAGCGATCGACTAGCGGGAGAGCAGTTCTTC
few	TRBV5-6	TRBJ1-4	NA	CASSFRGVGEKLFF	TGTGCCAGCAGCTTCAGGGGTGTCGGTGAAAAACTGTTTTTT
few	TRBV19	TRBJ1-2	TRBD1	CASADRDLHYGYTF	TGTGCCAGTGCGGACAGGGACCTTCACTATGGCTACACCTTC
few	TRBV5-4	TRBJ1-1	NA	CASSLSVNTEAFF	TGTGCCAGCAGCTTGTCGGTTAACACTGAAGCTTTCTTT
NA	TRBV4-2	TRBJ2-5	NA	CASSQDGSRGAQQYF	TGTGCCAGCAGCCAAGATGGAAGCAGGGGGGCCCAGCAGTACTTC
few	TRBV30	TRBJ2-1	NA	CAWSRELRGEQFF	TGTGCCTGGAGTAGAGAGCTTCGTGGTGAGCAGTTCTTC
few	TRBV4-3	TRBJ2-7	TRBD1	CASSQVGTGDSSYEQYF	TGCGCCAGCAGCCAAGTCGGGACAGGGGATAGCTCCTACGAGCAGTACTTC
few	TRBV11-2	TRBJ2-7	TRBD1	CASSPLGGQGAREQYF	TGTGCCAGCAGCCCCTTAGGAGGACAGGGGGCGCGTGAGCAGTACTTC
few	TRBV2	TRBJ1-5	TRBD1	CASSEGTGVTYSNQPQHF	TGTGCCAGCAGTGAAGGGACAGGAGTAACCTATAGCAATCAGCCCCAGCATTTT
NA	TRBV4-2	TRBJ1-1	NA	CASSQVAGQGGTEAFF	TGTGCCAGCAGCCAAGTGGCAGGCCAGGGTGGGACTGAAGCTTTCTTT
NA	TRBV28	TRBJ1-1	NA	CAGRGADLNTEAFF	TGTGCCGGTCGGGGTGCCGATTTGAACACTGAAGCTTTCTTT
NA	TRBV6-1	TRBJ2-7	NA	CASSSRVFYEQYF	TGTGCCAGCAGTTCCCGGGTCTTCTACGAGCAGTACTTC
few	TRBV28	TRBJ2-5	TRBD1	CASTIFPSGQGAQETQYF	TGTGCCAGCACCATTTTTCCTAGCGGACAGGGGGCCCAAGAGACCCAGTACTTC
NA	TRBV19	TRBJ2-7	NA	CASSMGRGISEQYF	TGTGCCAGTAGTATGGGAAGGGGGATCTCCGAGCAGTACTTC
NA	TRBV5-1	TRBJ1-6	NA	CASSPEGSYNSPLHF	TGCGCCAGCAGCCCCGAGGGCTCCTATAATTCACCCCTCCACTTT
few	TRBV13	TRBJ1-2	NA	CASSLDPGNYGYTF	TGTGCCAGCAGCTTAGATCCGGGTAACTATGGCTACACCTTC
few	TRBV4-3	TRBJ1-4	TRBD1	CASSLGQGAGEKLFF	TGCGCCAGCAGCCTGGGACAGGGGGCTGGTGAAAAACTGTTTTTT
few	TRBV27	TRBJ1-1	TRBD1	CASRLGQGPSEAFF	TGTGCCAGCAGGCTAGGACAGGGTCCGTCTGAAGCTTTCTTT
NA	TRBV27	TRBJ2-7	TRBD2	CASSFRSGTPHEQYF	TGTGCCAGCAGTTTTAGAAGCGGGACGCCCCACGAGCAGTACTTC
NA	TRBV27	TRBJ1-2	TRBD1	CASTPFGTGNYGYTF	TGTGCCAGCACTCCTTTCGGGACAGGGAACTATGGCTACACCTTC
NA	TRBV15	TRBJ1-2	NA	CATTNDTEVDYGYTF	TGTGCCACCACCAACGACACGGAGGTAGACTATGGCTACACCTTC
few	TRBV28	TRBJ2-7	NA	CASSFLGTYEQYF	TGTGCCAGCAGTTTTCTAGGAACCTACGAGCAGTACTTC
few	TRBV5-4	TRBJ2-1	TRBD2	CASSLGSGRPYNEQFF	TGTGCCAGCAGCTTGGGTAGCGGGAGGCCCTACAATGAGCAGTTCTTC
few	TRBV28	TRBJ1-2	NA	CASSLKDSYGYTF	TGTGCCAGCAGTTTAAAGGACAGCTATGGCTACACCTTC
few	TRBV6-4	TRBJ2-5	NA	CASSASLGGDQYF	TGTGCCAGCAGTGCCTCCTTAGGGGGTGACCAGTACTTC
NA	TRBV29-1	TRBJ1-5	NA	CSAQNRDGQPQHF	TGCAGCGCCCAGAACAGAGACGGACAGCCCCAGCATTTT